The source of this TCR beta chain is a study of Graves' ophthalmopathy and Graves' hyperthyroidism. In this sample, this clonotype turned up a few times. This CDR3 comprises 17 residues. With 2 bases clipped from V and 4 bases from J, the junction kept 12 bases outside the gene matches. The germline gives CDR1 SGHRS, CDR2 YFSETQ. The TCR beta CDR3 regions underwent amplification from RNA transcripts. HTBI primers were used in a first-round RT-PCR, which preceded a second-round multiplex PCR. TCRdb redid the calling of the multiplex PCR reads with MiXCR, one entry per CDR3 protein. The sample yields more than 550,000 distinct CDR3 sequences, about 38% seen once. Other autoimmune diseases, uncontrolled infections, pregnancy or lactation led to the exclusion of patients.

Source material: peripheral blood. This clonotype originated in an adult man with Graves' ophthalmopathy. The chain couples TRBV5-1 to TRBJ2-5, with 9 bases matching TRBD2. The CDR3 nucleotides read TGCGCCAGCAGCTTCGATTTTAGCGGGAGCAGGCGAGAGACCCAGTACTTC. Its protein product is CASSFDFSGSRRETQYF.